The TCR beta chain under discussion was sequenced for a study of cytomegalovirus exposure and HLA in healthy donors (dated by TCRdb to the late 2010s). For the study in its entirety: The roughly 650 repertoires of the first cohort and the 95 to 150 validation repertoires were produced on the same platform, according to a later analysis. The aim of the study was to test whether cataloging public T cell receptors could identify signatures of past pathogen exposure. Besides the first cohort of roughly 640 subjects, a separate validation cohort made up of 95 to 150 different subjects was used. To predict cytomegalovirus infection status, the study brought together high-throughput TCR immunosequencing, statistical association of individual TCRs with disease status, and machine learning. Study-wide findings and limitations: Subsequent analysis determined that TCRs grouped into clusters in the first cohort also showed a tendency toward co-occurrence across the approximately 110 validation repertoires, and 85% to 95% of cluster scores exceeded 0. A total of 150 or so TCR beta chains were listed by the study as associated with cytomegalovirus. The classifier was reported to diagnose cytomegalovirus status with high specificity and sensitivity in both the original cohort and the validation cohort. A few of the identified cytomegalovirus-associated TCR beta chains were confirmed in vitro to be specific for cytomegalovirus antigens. A later analysis lacked HLA typing for the validation cohort, so it scored co-occurrence in that cohort across all 120 or so repertoires. The authors suggested that the approach could potentially be generalized to other disease states and immunological phenotypes. While some public TCRs were present in many individuals, most TCR sequences turned up only very rarely across donors.

The donors belonged to the validation cohort of under 150 subjects, which was separate from the approximately 700-subject first cohort. From cysteine to phenylalanine, the CDR3 is 14 amino acids long. The kept DNA is CDR3 alone, 42 bases in frame from the first base. CDR1 and CDR2 were assigned from the germline V gene as MNHNS and SASEGT. V is shortened by 4 bases, J by 1 base, and the region joining them spans 10 bases. Comments on this clone: Its antigen is still unknown. Base qualities are missing; no much larger clone stands one base away.

To prepare the library, the immunoSEQ multiplex PCR assay was applied. Processing in the source paper ran as follows. A statistical classification framework was developed to diagnose cytomegalovirus status using the catalog of TCR beta chain sequences. TCRdb re-hosts the immuneACCESS table, in-frame sequences only. Its copies lack some clones; in the studies checked, an unresolved V gene accounts for under half of them, and the cause for the rest is not known. V and J calls and clone size are those listed in that table; D and trimming were worked out from the DNA. The sample table lists over 110,000 clones, approximately 86% of them with a count of one. The leading ten clones occupy roughly 10% of the sample.

Material for sequencing was PBMCs. The receptor's source is a man in his late teens or twenties in good health and CMV-seropositive. The receptor chain draws on TRBV6-1 and TRBJ1-1; the D gene cannot be resolved reliably. The nucleotide sequence is given as TGTGCCAGCAGTGTTTTTCGTCCGAACACTGAAGCTTTCTTT. This yields the protein CASSVFRPNTEAFF.